This record concerns one T cell receptor (beta chain) sequence. The antigen is undetermined. This record comes from a study of vaccination and CD4 T cells after COVID-19. At the level of the study: Controls had a CEFX pool, an HIV-1 Nef pool, or no peptide added.

J lost 4 bases, V lost 0 bases, and 8 bases had no gene match. This CDR3 is built from 17 residues. Germline CDR1 reads LNHNV; CDR2 reads YYDKDF (reference sequence). Treatment indicated: approximately 9-day PBMC culture with coronavirus spike peptide pools or control peptides (ViraFEST assay). CD4+ T-cell collection from the unexposed donor predated the COVID-19 pandemic (2011-2018). Sequence data for DNA of cultured CD4+ T cells were generated by the Oncomine TCR Beta short-read assay. One entry per CDR3 protein results from TCRdb running MiXCR on the PCR reads. The sample yields 10,000 or so distinct CDR3 sequences, approximately 62% seen once.

The chain uses TRBV15 and TRBJ1-5; the match to TRBD1 covers 8 bases. Material: CD4+ T cells from blood, cultured in vitro. The clonotype was recovered from a human donor in good health. The CDR3 loop is CATSRDISRTGNQPQHF. The CDR3 DNA sequence: TGTGCCACCAGCAGAGATATTAGCCGGACAGGGAATCAGCCCCAGCATTTT.